This passage covers 8 T cell receptor beta chains from one sample sequenced in a study of blood T cell repertoires in COVID-19. Data came from immunoSEQ multiplex PCR; TCRdb stores just in-frame clones and leaves some out. This sample has roughly 70,000 clones; 91% occur once, and the top ten carry over 10%. Sequenced input: peripheral blood. These receptors all stem from a human donor with active COVID-19. The donor label of this sample is uncertain.

The V call is TRBV30, the J call TRBJ2-3; 12 bases map to TRBD1. Germline trimming cut 1 base from V and 5 bases from J; bases unmatched to any gene: 4. Per the germline V gene, CDR1 is GTSNPN and CDR2 is SVGIG (reference sequence). This CDR3 has 15 amino acids. CDR3 protein: CAWSGGQGAGDTQYF. In DNA form, the CDR3 reads TGTGCCTGGAGTGGGGGACAGGGGGCTGGAGATACGCAGTATTTT.

The chain employs TRBV13 and TRBJ2-7; D remains ambiguous. Germline-derived CDR1 and CDR2 are PRHDT and FYEKMQ (reference sequence). V lost 6 bases to trimming and J lost 2 bases, with 14 bases between them. The CDR3 totals 14 residues. In nucleotides, the CDR3 is TGTGCCAGCAGTCCCAACGTCGCGCCCTACGAGCAGTACTTC. Translation: CASSPNVAPYEQYF.

This chain joins TRBV18 and TRBJ1-6; 7 bases align to TRBD1. V gave up 6 bases and J gave up 7 bases; unmatched junction bases: 12. Looked up from germline, CDR1 is KGHSH and CDR2 is LQKENI. The CDR3 is made up of 16 amino acids. The CDR3, as DNA: TGTGCCAGCTCCCCCCCGGGACAGAGAACCAATTCACCCCTCCACTTT. Its protein is CASSPPGQRTNSPLHF.

The CDR3 is CASSLEPGSFNQPQHF. The CDR3 coding sequence is TGCGCCAGCAGCTTGGAACCCGGGAGCTTCAATCAGCCCCAGCATTTT. The chain couples TRBV5-1 to TRBJ1-5; unclear D gene. The CDR3 consists of 16 residues. Between the trimmed V and J ends, which lost 0 bases and 3 bases, there was a span of 13 bases. Germline assignment: CDR1 SGHRS and CDR2 YFSETQ.

The genes are TRBV6-5 and TRBJ2-7; maybe TRBD2 (6 bases). Germline V CDR1 and CDR2: MNHEY, SVGAGI. V was clipped by 2 bases and J by 5 bases, with 10 bases between them. This CDR3 is 13 amino acids long. CDR3 nucleotides: TGTGCCAGCAGTTACCATACTAGCAACGAGCAGTACTTC. It yields the protein CASSYHTSNEQYF.

This chain links TRBV6-6 with TRBJ1-1; 8 bases agree with TRBD1. From germline, CDR1 is MNHNY and CDR2 SVGAGI (reference sequence). The junction had 2 bases not matched to a gene; V was cut back by 1 base and J by 1 base. The CDR3 contains 15 residues. Written as DNA, the CDR3 is TGTGCCAGCAGTTACTTCGACAGGGGGAACACTGAAGCTTTCTTT. Translation gives CASSYFDRGNTEAFF.

The CDR3 DNA is TGTGCCAGTAGTATGTCGGACTATGGCTACACCTTC. Amino acid sequence: CASSMSDYGYTF. V gene TRBV19 combines with J gene TRBJ1-2; D call uncertain. Trimming took off 3 bases at V and 3 bases at J, with 5 bases between the two ends. The length of the CDR3 is 12 residues. Germline lookup yields CDR1 LNHDA and CDR2 SQIVND (reference sequence).

The V and J genes are TRBV20-1 and TRBJ2-7, with a weak D call TRBD2 (6 bases). This CDR3 contains 13 residues. V gave up 3 bases and J gave up 3 bases, with 12 bases separating them. Looked up from germline, CDR1 is DFQATT and CDR2 is SNEGSKA (reference sequence). The CDR3 coding sequence is TGCAGTGCTAGTTCCCCGGAGGGCTACGAGCAGTACTTC. It is translated as CSASSPEGYEQYF.